This T cell receptor (beta chain) was captured in a study of PD-L1 blockade in urothelial cancer. Study summary: Patients went on atezolizumab in about 2014, receiving 1,200 mg intravenously every 3 weeks. Analysis of the blood was performed 3 weeks (second dose) and 6 weeks after treatment start. Prior chemotherapy in patients spanned 0 to 3 regimens.

Documented time point: pretreatment peripheral blood. This CDR3 is 16 amino acids long. The ends lost 5 bases at V and 4 bases at J; junction bases unmatched: 10. The V gene's germline CDR1 is KGHSH and CDR2 LQKENI. The table came from immunoSEQ multiplex PCR; TCRdb's copy has only in-frame clones and leaves some out. The data show roughly 52,000 clones, 75% to 90% seen once. The source of this sequence is a man aged 50 to 60 with urothelial cancer. This specimen was PBMCs, taken around atezolizumab (anti-PD-L1) treatment. The chain employs TRBV18 and TRBJ1-2; 10 nucleotides align to TRBD1. Here the CDR3 reads CASSGLTGGDGYGYTF. CDR3 nucleotide sequence: TGTGCCAGCTCAGGTTTGACAGGGGGCGACGGCTATGGCTACACCTTC.